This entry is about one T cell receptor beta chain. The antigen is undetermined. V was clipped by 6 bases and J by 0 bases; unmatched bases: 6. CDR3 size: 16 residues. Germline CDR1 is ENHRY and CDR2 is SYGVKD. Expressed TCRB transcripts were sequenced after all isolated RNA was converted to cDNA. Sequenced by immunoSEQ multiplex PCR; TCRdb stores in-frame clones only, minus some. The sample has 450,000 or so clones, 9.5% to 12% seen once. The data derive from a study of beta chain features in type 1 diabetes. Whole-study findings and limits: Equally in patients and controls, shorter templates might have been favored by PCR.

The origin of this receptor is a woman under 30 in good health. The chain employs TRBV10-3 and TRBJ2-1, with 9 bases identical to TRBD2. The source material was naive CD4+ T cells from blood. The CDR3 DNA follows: TGTGCCATCAGGGATAGCGGGGGCAGCTCCTACAATGAGCAGTTCTTC. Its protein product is CAIRDSGGSSYNEQFF.